This T cell receptor beta chain was recorded in a study of regulatory T cells in long-lasting Graves disease. Time point denoted: newly diagnosed GD, antithyroid drugs for less than 3 months. With RNA extracted from PBMCs as input, the TCR library was made. Building the TCR beta libraries relied on iRepertoire HTBI primers, and CDR3 regions underwent Arm-PCR. TCRdb re-called the multiplex PCR reads through MiXCR, storing one row per CDR3 protein. The sample has 400,000 to 500,000 distinct CDR3 sequences; around 15% are singletons. The data were also submitted as part of a second study, on T cells in Graves' hyperthyroidism and ophthalmopathy. As reported in that work: During a first-round RT-PCR of the TCR CDR3, the HTBI primer set was used.

The sequencing here drew on peripheral blood mononuclear cells (PBMCs), taken at new diagnosis, from a patient treated with antithyroid drugs. The source is a woman between 45 and 60 years old with Graves disease.

The CDR3 region is CARNTPPVGCRTDTQYF. The CDR3 nucleotides read TGTGCCAGGAATACCCCCCCCGTTGGGTGCCGCACAGATACGCAGTATTTT. The rearrangement joins TRBV28 to TRBJ2-3; D unresolved. The V end lost 9 bases, the J end lost 1 base, and 23 bases lay between the germline ends. This CDR3 spans 17 amino acids. CDR1 and CDR2 (germline): MDHEN, SYDVKM.